The 2 T cell receptor beta chains listed next were all sequenced from one sample in a study of T cell repertoires in cytomegalovirus infection. TCRdb analysed the reads with MiXCR anew, one entry per CDR3 protein. The table lists some 600,000 distinct CDR3 sequences, approximately 24% of them singletons, with 6.5% to 10% in the top ten. Input material: CD8+ T cells from PBMCs. Receptors originate from a human donor in good health (CMV status not recorded). Some clones in this sample may be carry-over from other donors' samples.

The chain links TRBV4-2 to TRBJ1-1; 8 bases are a match to TRBD1. The J segment lost 0 bases and the V segment lost 2 bases, leaving 2 bases of the junction unmatched. The CDR3 runs 15 residues. Germline V gives CDR1 LGHNA, CDR2 YNFKEQ. The CDR3, as DNA: TGTGCCAGCAGCCAACTGGACAGGGTGAACACTGAAGCTTTCTTT. Translated, it gives CASSQLDRVNTEAFF.

About this clonotype: Mismatch with germline at one junction end may stem from a read error. The chain carries TRBV4-2 and TRBJ2-1; D gene uncertain. The CDR3 consists of 15 residues. Per the germline V gene, CDR1 is LGHNA and CDR2 is YNFKEQ. The CDR3 region is CASNQEVSRHNEQFF. In DNA form, the CDR3 reads TGTGCCAGCAACCAAGAGGTCTCGCGACACAATGAGCAGTTCTTC.